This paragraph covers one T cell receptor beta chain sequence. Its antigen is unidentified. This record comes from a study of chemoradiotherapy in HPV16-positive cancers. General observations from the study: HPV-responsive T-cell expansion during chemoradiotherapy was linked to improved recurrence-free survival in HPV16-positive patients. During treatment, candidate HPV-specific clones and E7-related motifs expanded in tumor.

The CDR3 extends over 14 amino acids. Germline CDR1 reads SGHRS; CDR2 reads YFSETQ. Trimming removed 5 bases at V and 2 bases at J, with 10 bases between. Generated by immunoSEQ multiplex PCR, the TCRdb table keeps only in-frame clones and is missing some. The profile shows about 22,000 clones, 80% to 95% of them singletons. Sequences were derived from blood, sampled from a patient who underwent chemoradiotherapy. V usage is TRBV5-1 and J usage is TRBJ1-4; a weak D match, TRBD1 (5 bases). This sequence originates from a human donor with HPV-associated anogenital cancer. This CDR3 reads CASRPDSTNEKLFF. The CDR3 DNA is TGCGCCAGCAGGCCTGACAGTACTAATGAAAAACTGTTTTTT.